Below are 13 T cell receptor beta chains sequenced from a single sample in a study of identical twins. TCRdb analysed the 5' RACE reads with MiXCR anew, one entry per CDR3 protein. The data hold 350,000 to 600,000 distinct CDR3 sequences, with about 14% observed a single time. These data were also reused for a study on yellow fever vaccine responses in identical twins.

Sequencing was carried out using CD4+ T cells sorted from blood. The receptors derive from a woman aged 18-29 years in good health.

This clonotype showed up just a few times. This chain uses TRBV5-1 with TRBJ2-1; 12 bases are shared with TRBD2. The CDR3 spans 15 residues. Trimming cost V 3 bases and J 5 bases; bases outside gene matches: 3. The V gene's germline CDR1 is SGHRS and CDR2 YFSETQ. CDR3 DNA sequence: TGCGCCAGCAGCTGGACTAGCGGGACTAACAATGAGCAGTTCTTC. This gives the protein CASSWTSGTNNEQFF.

This sequence joins TRBV6-2 or TRBV6-3 and TRBJ2-7, with 8 bases that match TRBD1. The germline V gene encodes CDR1 MNHEY and CDR2 SVGEGT. V gave up 2 bases and J gave up 2 bases; unmatched junction bases: 11. This CDR3 has 17 amino acids. The CDR3 sequence is CASSYEIHRGMAYEQYF. The CDR3 region has the DNA TGTGCCAGCAGTTACGAAATCCACAGGGGGATGGCCTACGAGCAGTACTTC.

This clonotype was counted at least ten times. The gene calls are TRBV5-1 and TRBJ2-3; no definite D call. Trimming stripped 4 bases from V and 3 bases from J, with 12 bases between. CDR3 length: 14 amino acids. Germline assignment: CDR1 SGHRS and CDR2 YFSETQ. This CDR3 is CASSPSQVTDTQYF. The CDR3 DNA reads as TGCGCCAGCAGCCCGTCCCAAGTAACAGATACGCAGTATTTT. Using reference TRBV5-1 and TRBJ2-3 for the parts outside the CDR3, the full variable domain is KAGVTQTPRYLIKTRGQQVTLSCSPISGHRSVSWYQQTPGQGLQFLFEYFSETQRNKGNFPGRFSGRQFSNSRSEMNVSTLELGDSALYLCASSPSQVTDTQYFGPGTRLTVL.

This clonotype showed up just a few times. The rearrangement links TRBV5-6 to TRBJ2-6, with D uncertain. The CDR3 runs 14 residues. Germline V gene sequence: CDR1 SGHDT, CDR2 YYEEEE. V lost 6 bases, J lost 4 bases, and 11 bases lay in between. The CDR3 loop is CASKGTSGANVLTF. CDR3 in DNA: TGTGCCAGCAAAGGCACCTCCGGGGCCAACGTCCTGACTTTC.

This sequence joins TRBV10-3 and TRBJ2-3; 7 bases line up with TRBD1. The junction had 2 bases not matched to a gene; V was cut back by 8 bases and J by 0 bases. Germline CDR1 reads ENHRY; CDR2 reads SYGVKD. The CDR3 has 13 amino acids. This CDR3 is CAIQGDSTDTQYF. The CDR3 DNA is TGTGCCATCCAGGGGGACAGCACAGATACGCAGTATTTT.

This clonotype has only a few counts. V gene TRBV5-1 combines with J gene TRBJ2-3; D is undetermined. Between the trimmed V and J ends, which lost 3 bases and 6 bases, there was a span of 11 bases. Germline CDR1 is SGHRS and CDR2 is YFSETQ. The CDR3 has 13 residues. The CDR3 DNA is TGCGCCAGCAGCTCCGTACGGGCCGATACGCAGTATTTT. Protein: CASSSVRADTQYF.

This clonotype was observed many times. J is TRBJ2-7 and V is TRBV7-6; perhaps TRBD1 as D (6 bases). The CDR3 covers 12 residues. Germline V gene lookup returns CDR1 SGHVS and CDR2 FNYEAQ. V dropped 2 bases and J dropped 6 bases, with 8 bases sitting between them. DNA for the CDR3: TGTGCCAGCAGCTTATTGGGGGCCGAGCAGTACTTC. Translating it yields CASSLLGAEQYF.

This clonotype was counted between two and nine times. The chain employs TRBV5-6 and TRBJ2-6; possible D gene TRBD1, 5 bases. This CDR3 has 17 amino acids. CDR1 and CDR2 from the germline V gene are SGHDT and YYEEEE. V lost 4 bases and J 0 bases, leaving 14 bases between the germline ends. CDR3 in amino acids: CASSLRQTVSGANVLTF. As DNA, the CDR3 is TGTGCCAGCAGCCTTAGACAGACTGTCTCTGGGGCCAACGTCCTGACTTTC.

In this sample, this clonotype turned up many times. This chain joins TRBV29-1 and TRBJ2-5, with D tentatively TRBD1 (6 bases). Germline V gives CDR1 SQVTM, CDR2 ANQGSEA. The CDR3 length is 12 residues. Trimming cost V 3 bases and J 5 bases, with 10 bases left between them. The CDR3 protein is CSVEGAYETQYF. The CDR3 DNA reads TGCAGCGTTGAGGGGGCATACGAGACCCAGTACTTC.

The rearrangement uses TRBV12-3 or TRBV12-4 and TRBJ2-5; 9 bases match TRBD2. V dropped 5 bases and J dropped 5; count of bases not matched to a gene: 12. The CDR3 totals 16 residues. The CDR3 DNA reads TGTGCCAGCAGTCGCCCTAGCGGGAAGAGCGGGGAGACCCAGTACTTC. Translating gives CASSRPSGKSGETQYF.

There are a few counts of this clonotype. The genes are TRBV5-1 and TRBJ2-1, with TRBD2 matching 9 bases. V trimming: 0 bases; J trimming: 9 bases; junction bases outside the gene matches: 4. Germline V gene data show CDR1 as SGHRS and CDR2 as YFSETQ. The CDR3 extends over 14 amino acids. CDR3 DNA: TGCGCCAGCAGCTTGGCGGCGGGGGGGCTTGAGCAGTTCTTC. Translation gives CASSLAAGGLEQFF.

This clonotype was detected only a few times. The chain links TRBV2 to TRBJ2-1; D is unclear. The V end lost 4 bases, the J end lost 6 bases, and 4 bases lay between the germline ends. Germline assignment: CDR1 SNHLY and CDR2 FYNNEI. The CDR3 is made up of 11 amino acids. The CDR3 sequence: CASSVINEQFF. CDR3 nucleotides: TGTGCCAGCAGTGTGATCAATGAGCAGTTCTTC.

Worth noting for this clonotype: This clone may be a read error of a much larger clone one base away. The chain couples TRBV7-9 to TRBJ2-3; 15 nucleotides align to TRBD2. After removal of 5 bases from V and 5 bases from J, the junction contained 2 bases not matched to a gene. From germline, CDR1 is SEHNR and CDR2 FQNEAQ (reference sequence). There are 15 residues in the CDR3. In DNA form, the CDR3 reads TGTGCCAGCAGCATGGGACTAGCGGGAGGAGATACGCAGTATTTT. Translating gives CASSMGLAGGDTQYF.